Listed below are T cell receptor beta chains from one sample, sequenced in a study of T-cell memory formation after mild COVID-19. From the 5' RACE reads, TCRdb called clonotypes with MiXCR, one entry per CDR3 protein. The sample includes roughly 550,000 distinct CDR3 sequences, over 20% of them seen just once. The sample taken for sequencing was PBMCs or a T cell subset sorted from them (not recorded which). The receptors originated from an adult woman who had mild COVID-19 (a few samples of this study predate the infection). Cell type and time point are not known. CDR3s include the opening cysteine and the closing phenylalanine or tryptophan. A D gene is named only where the DNA matches it firmly. Clone size is given for some rows only: seen once, a few or many times, or a class if the clone is expanded.

V	J	length	D	size	CDR3	DNA
TRBV10-3	TRBJ1-4	14	TRBD1	few	CAIRPTGGGEKLFF	TGTGCCATCAGGCCGACAGGGGGAGGAGAAAAACTGTTTTTT
TRBV12-3/TRBV12-4	TRBJ1-6	15	NA	NA	CASTEGSVNNSPLHF	TGTGCCAGCACGGAGGGTTCGGTAAATAATTCACCCCTCCACTTT
TRBV27	TRBJ2-2	18	NA	NA	CASSLGQGLLSSTGELFF	TGTGCCAGCAGTTTAGGTCAGGGGTTACTTTCGTCCACCGGGGAGCTGTTTTTT
TRBV20-1	TRBJ2-5	15	NA	NA	CSAQNPWGDGETQYF	TGCAGTGCCCAAAACCCGTGGGGGGATGGCGAGACCCAGTACTTC
TRBV5-1	TRBJ1-5	14	NA	NA	CASSLDGQNQPQHF	TGCGCCAGCAGCTTGGATGGACAAAATCAGCCCCAGCATTTT
TRBV5-1	TRBJ2-3	14	TRBD1	NA	CASSVRQGPDTQYF	TGCGCCAGCAGCGTCCGACAGGGTCCAGATACGCAGTATTTT
TRBV27	TRBJ2-7	13	NA	many	CASSPRTNYEQYF	TGTGCCAGCAGTCCCCGCACTAACTACGAGCAGTACTTC
TRBV9	TRBJ1-1	16	TRBD1	NA	CASSTDRGLSNTEAFF	TGTGCCAGCAGTACTGACAGGGGACTCTCGAACACTGAAGCTTTCTTT
TRBV7-2	TRBJ2-1	15	NA	many	CASSRERNGYNEQFF	TGTGCCAGCAGCCGTGAGCGGAACGGCTACAATGAGCAGTTCTTC
TRBV18	TRBJ2-7	13	NA	few	CASSRAGPGEQYF	TGTGCCAGCTCTCGAGCTGGTCCGGGCGAGCAGTACTTC
TRBV3-1	TRBJ2-1	14	TRBD2	NA	CASSQGLAGGHEFF	TGTGCCAGCAGCCAAGGTCTAGCGGGGGGGCACGAGTTCTTC
TRBV18	TRBJ2-5	15	TRBD1	few	CASSPPGQVGETQYF	TGTGCCAGCTCACCACCGGGACAGGTGGGGGAGACCCAGTACTTC
TRBV4-2	TRBJ2-7	15	TRBD1	few	CASTEAGGFSYEQYF	TGTGCCAGCACCGAGGCAGGGGGATTTTCCTACGAGCAGTACTTC
TRBV20-1	TRBJ1-1	12	NA	NA	CSASDGGTEAFF	TGCAGTGCTAGTGACGGGGGCACTGAAGCTTTCTTT
TRBV27	TRBJ2-4	12	NA	NA	CASRAVGGIQYF	TGTGCCAGCAGGGCCGTAGGGGGCATTCAGTACTTC
TRBV24-1	TRBJ2-1	13	TRBD2	NA	CATKGLAGNEQFF	TGTGCCACCAAAGGACTAGCGGGGAATGAGCAGTTCTTC
TRBV25-1	TRBJ1-5	17	NA	few	CASSDSLGGNSNQPQHF	TGTGCCAGCAGTGATTCCTTGGGGGGGAATAGCAATCAGCCCCAGCATTTT
TRBV30	TRBJ2-6	14	NA	few	CAWSLGAGANVLTF	TGTGCCTGGAGTTTGGGGGCTGGGGCCAACGTCCTGACTTTC
TRBV7-2	TRBJ1-2	14	TRBD1	many	CASMIDRGRFGYTF	TGTGCCAGCATGATAGACAGGGGGCGCTTTGGCTACACCTTC
TRBV7-9	TRBJ1-2	13	NA	NA	CASSPSIRYGYTF	TGTGCCAGCAGCCCTTCGATCCGCTATGGCTACACCTTC
TRBV18	TRBJ2-3	14	TRBD1	few	CASSLGQGKDTQYF	TGTGCCAGCTCACTGGGACAGGGGAAGGATACGCAGTATTTT
TRBV20-1	TRBJ2-7	15	NA	few	CSARDNGEGPYEQYF	TGCAGTGCTAGAGATAACGGGGAAGGGCCCTACGAGCAGTACTTC
TRBV6-1	TRBJ1-2	15	NA	few	CASSRDSGVSGGYTF	TGTGCCAGCAGTCGTGACTCAGGGGTCTCTGGAGGCTACACCTTC
TRBV5-4	TRBJ2-1	14	NA	many	CASSSGLTYNEQFF	TGTGCCAGCAGCTCCGGACTGACCTACAATGAGCAGTTCTTC
TRBV5-1	TRBJ2-1	16	TRBD1	few	CASSSQARGPNNEQFF	TGCGCCAGCAGCAGCCAAGCCAGGGGGCCAAACAATGAGCAGTTCTTC
TRBV7-9	TRBJ2-3	16	NA	NA	CASSPRDSSSTDTQYF	TGTGCCAGCAGCCCTCGAGACAGTTCTAGCACAGATACGCAGTATTTT
TRBV29-1	TRBJ2-5	13	NA	few	CSVPTGSTETQYF	TGCAGCGTTCCAACAGGGAGCACAGAGACCCAGTACTTC
TRBV6-5	TRBJ1-4	15	NA	once	CASSYLRAQNEKLFF	TGTGCCAGCAGTTACCTCCGGGCCCAAAATGAAAAACTGTTTTTT
TRBV6-1	TRBJ1-1	13	NA	few	CASRREGQTEAFF	TGTGCCAGCAGGCGGGAGGGCCAAACTGAAGCTTTCTTT
TRBV5-1	TRBJ2-3	14	NA	NA	CASSLDPSVPTQYF	TGCGCCAGCAGCTTGGATCCTAGCGTTCCTACGCAGTATTTT
TRBV30	TRBJ2-3	13	NA	NA	CAWSQGLGDTQYF	TGTGCCTGGAGTCAGGGACTTGGAGATACGCAGTATTTT
TRBV20-1	TRBJ2-1	15	TRBD2	NA	CSARIGTSGANEQFF	TGCAGTGCTAGAATCGGGACTAGCGGTGCCAATGAGCAGTTCTTC
TRBV4-3	TRBJ2-3	14	NA	few	CASSPFGEGGTQYF	TGCGCCAGCAGCCCCTTCGGGGAAGGGGGTACGCAGTATTTT
TRBV5-1	TRBJ2-7	14	TRBD2	many	CASSPSGSSYEQYF	TGTGCCAGCAGCCCGAGCGGGAGCTCCTACGAGCAGTACTTC
TRBV7-9	TRBJ2-1	16	TRBD2	few	CASSPKGTSRYNEQFF	TGTGCCAGCAGCCCAAAGGGGACTAGCAGGTACAATGAGCAGTTCTTC